The next 24 T cell receptor beta chains were all read from a single sample in a study of T cell repertoires in cytomegalovirus infection. TCRdb recomputed calls from the reads with MiXCR, one row per CDR3 protein. In the table there are about 320,000 distinct CDR3 sequences, around 9.5% of which are singletons. Input material: PBMCs. The origin of the receptors is a human donor in good health (CMV status not recorded). Some clones in this sample may be carry-over from other donors' samples.

This clonotype was seen a handful of times. This rearrangement joins TRBV11-2 to TRBJ1-3, with D perhaps matching TRBD1 (5 bases). Deletions cut 5 bases from V and 6 bases from J, with 14 bases between. The CDR3 contains 14 residues. The V gene's germline CDR1 is SGHAT and CDR2 FQNNGV. The CDR3 sequence: CASSPRDRQNTIYF. CDR3 nucleotide sequence: TGTGCCAGCAGCCCCCGGGACCGGCAAAACACCATATATTTT.

Many counts were recorded for this clonotype. V is TRBV12-3 or TRBV12-4 and J is TRBJ1-2, with D hard to call. This CDR3 region has 13 residues. Trimming took off 8 bases at V and 0 bases at J, with 10 bases between the two ends. In nucleotides, the CDR3 is TGTGCCAGCCGAAGGGCTGCTAACTATGGCTACACCTTC. Its protein product is CASRRAANYGYTF.

This clonotype showed up many times. This rearrangement joins TRBV7-3 to TRBJ1-1; the match to TRBD1 covers 7 bases. CDR1 is SGHTA, CDR2 FQGTGA, per germline. The CDR3 is 14 amino acids. J lost 6 bases, V lost 1 base, and 5 bases had no gene match. This CDR3 reads CASSLIRDSPEAFF. The DNA of the CDR3 is TGTGCCAGCAGCTTAATAAGGGACAGCCCTGAAGCTTTCTTT.

This clonotype came up many times. The V and J genes are TRBV7-8 and TRBJ2-7; 7 bases are a match to TRBD1. Germline CDR1 SGHVS, CDR2 FQNEAQ. The CDR3 runs 18 residues. After removal of 3 bases from V and 4 bases from J, the junction contained 18 bases not matched to a gene. Written as DNA, the CDR3 is TGTGCCAGCAGCTTCTACAGACAGGGCCGAGTTTTTAGGTACGAGCAGTACTTC. It specifies CASSFYRQGRVFRYEQYF.

This clonotype has more than one count but fewer than ten. This chain uses TRBV12-3 or TRBV12-4 with TRBJ2-1; TRBD2 matches 9 bases. Germline trimming cut 3 bases from V and 8 bases from J; bases unmatched to any gene: 11. The CDR3 is 16 amino acids. For the CDR3, the DNA is TGTGCCAGCAGTTTGGGTGGCGGGGGGGCCCGCGATGAGCAGTTCTTC. This sequence encodes CASSLGGGGARDEQFF.

In its sample, this clonotype was seen many times. V gene TRBV7-2 combines with J gene TRBJ2-1; TRBD2 agrees at 11 bases. The V segment lost 2 bases and the J segment 3 bases; nucleotides outside the gene matches: 3. CDR3 length: 16 residues. Germline V CDR1 and CDR2: SGHTA, FQGNSA. The CDR3 loop is CASSLYGTSGYNEQFF. For the CDR3, the DNA is TGTGCCAGCAGCTTATATGGGACTAGCGGCTACAATGAGCAGTTCTTC.

V and J are TRBV5-1 and TRBJ2-2; TRBD1 matches at 8 bases. Germline trimming cut 2 bases from V and 1 base from J; bases unmatched to any gene: 4. Germline loops: CDR1 SGHRS, CDR2 YFSETQ. This CDR3 is 16 amino acids long. This chain's CDR3 is CASSFKGTGNTGELFF. The CDR3, as DNA: TGCGCCAGCAGCTTTAAAGGGACAGGGAACACCGGGGAGCTGTTTTTT.

The rearrangement joins TRBV6-6 to TRBJ2-7, with D perhaps matching TRBD1 (5 bases). Trimming stripped 6 bases from V and 7 bases from J, with 10 bases between. The germline gives CDR1 MNHNY, CDR2 SVGAGI (reference sequence). The CDR3 sequence is 11 residues long. DNA of the CDR3: TGTGCCAGCAGGGGCAGGGTTGAGCAGTACTTC. This codes for CASRGRVEQYF.

This clonotype has only a few counts. The V call is TRBV7-6, the J call TRBJ2-3, with no clear D. Trimming took 1 base from V and 2 from J, leaving 13 bases between them. There are 16 residues in the CDR3. Germline V CDR1 and CDR2: SGHVS, FNYEAQ. CDR3 sequence: CASSLVFRGHTDTQYF. In nucleotides, the CDR3 is TGTGCCAGCAGCTTAGTGTTCCGCGGCCACACAGATACGCAGTATTTT.

The rearrangement links TRBV27 to TRBJ2-7; D possibly uses TRBD1 or TRBD2 (5 bases each). This CDR3 spans 13 amino acids. V shed 5 bases and J shed 5 bases, with 13 bases lying between them. Germline lookup yields CDR1 MNHEY and CDR2 SMNVEV (reference sequence). CDR3 nucleotide sequence: TGTGCCAGCAGTCACGCGAGAGGGGACGAGCAGTACTTC. This encodes CASSHARGDEQYF.

This clonotype was seen repeatedly, ten times or more. The chain's CDR3 is CRTLETQYF. Here the CDR3 DNA reads TGCAGGACTCTCGAGACCCAGTACTTC. The gene calls are TRBV29-1 and TRBJ2-5; D gene uncertain. This CDR3 comprises 9 residues. Germline V gene sequence: CDR1 SQVTM, CDR2 ANQGSEA.

The genes are TRBV27 and TRBJ2-1, with 8 bases matching TRBD2. CDR1 and CDR2 from the germline V gene are MNHEY and SMNVEV (reference sequence). V shed 0 bases, J shed 3 bases, and the junction held 7 bases outside the gene matches. This CDR3 is 17 amino acids long. CDR3 residues: CASSLSIGLAGYNEQFF. The DNA of the CDR3 is TGTGCCAGCAGTTTATCGATCGGGCTAGCGGGCTACAATGAGCAGTTCTTC.

This clonotype was counted a few times. The chain employs TRBV6-2 or TRBV6-3 and TRBJ2-4; 10 bases match TRBD1. The V and J ends lost 5 bases and 14 bases, in that order; junction bases with no gene match: 12. This CDR3 has 14 amino acids. CDR1 MNHEY and CDR2 SVGEGT come from the germline V gene. CDR3 bases: TGTGCCAGCAGTCTGCCGGGACAGGGGTCTCCGGAGTACTTC. It translates to CASSLPGQGSPEYF.

This clonotype was counted only a few times. This chain links TRBV20-1 with TRBJ1-2; TRBD1 aligns across 8 bases. The germline V gene has CDR1 DFQATT and CDR2 SNEGSKA (reference sequence). CDR3 size: 13 residues. The V segment lost 3 bases and the J segment 3 bases; nucleotides outside the gene matches: 3. The CDR3 region has the DNA TGCAGTGCTAGCTCACAGGGGGACTATGGCTACACCTTC. Translated: CSASSQGDYGYTF.

This clonotype was counted ten times or more. The chain uses TRBV7-2 and TRBJ2-5; D uncertain. Germline CDR1 and CDR2: SGHTA and FQGNSA. The CDR3 spans 12 residues. V was trimmed by 4 bases and J by 7 bases, leaving 10 bases between them. For the CDR3, the DNA is TGTGCCAGCAGCTCAGCCGCAGGGACCCAGTACTTC. It translates to CASSSAAGTQYF.

Ten or more counts support this clonotype. The chain joins TRBV6-2 or TRBV6-3 to TRBJ2-3; TRBD2 aligns across 8 bases. The CDR3 runs to 17 residues. Germline-derived CDR1 and CDR2 are MNHEY and SVGEGT. The ends lost 2 bases at V and 8 bases at J; junction bases unmatched: 15. CDR3 region: CASSYAPQREGRSTQYF. The CDR3 DNA reads TGTGCCAGCAGTTACGCCCCTCAACGGGAGGGCCGAAGTACGCAGTATTTT.

The chain combines TRBV20-1 with TRBJ2-1; D ambiguous. Germline V gene sequence: CDR1 DFQATT, CDR2 SNEGSKA (reference sequence). This CDR3 region has 11 residues. Trimming stripped 6 bases from V and 7 bases from J, with 10 bases between. The CDR3 loop reads CSAELPNEQFF. CDR3 DNA sequence: TGCAGTGCGGAACTTCCGAATGAGCAGTTCTTC.

This clonotype was recorded a few times. J is TRBJ2-7 and V is TRBV12-3 or TRBV12-4; perhaps TRBD1 as D (6 bases). This CDR3 comprises 14 residues. V lost 2 bases to trimming and J lost 6 bases, with 14 bases between them. In nucleotides, the CDR3 is TGTGCCAGCAGTTTATCTTTTCTAGGGGGCGAGCAGTACTTC. It translates to CASSLSFLGGEQYF.

This clonotype was observed at least ten times. The genes are TRBV7-9 and TRBJ2-4; tentatively, D is TRBD1 or TRBD2 (5 bases each). The germline CDR1 and CDR2 sequences are SEHNR and FQNEAQ (reference sequence). Trimming stripped 5 bases from V and 6 bases from J, with 14 bases between. This CDR3 has 14 residues. CDR3 bases: TGTGCCAGCAGCGGGGGACGGCGTTCAAACATTCAGTACTTC. It yields the protein CASSGGRRSNIQYF.

This clonotype was detected many times. The chain links TRBV7-2 to TRBJ2-7; no firm D call. Germline loops: CDR1 SGHTA, CDR2 FQGNSA. This CDR3 has 13 amino acids. V was clipped by 4 bases and J by 6 bases, with 13 bases between them. The CDR3 coding sequence is TGTGCCAGCAGCTCGGAGCTTTACTCCGAGCAGTACTTC. It is translated as CASSSELYSEQYF.

In this sample, this clonotype turned up a few times. The chain recombines TRBV7-9 with TRBJ2-2; possibly TRBD2 for D (7 bases). This CDR3 region has 16 residues. V lost 5 bases and J 1 base, leaving 14 bases between the germline ends. Germline V gene data show CDR1 as SEHNR and CDR2 as FQNEAQ (reference sequence). The CDR3 bases are TGTGCCAGCAGCCCAGGCGGGGGACAGAACACCGGGGAGCTGTTTTTT. Its translation: CASSPGGGQNTGELFF.

This clonotype was found many times. The chain joins TRBV5-1 to TRBJ2-7; D gene unclear. The CDR3 covers 11 residues. In germline, CDR1 is SGHRS, CDR2 YFSETQ. Deletions cut 5 bases from V and 5 bases from J, with 8 bases between. This CDR3 reads CASSSTDEQYF. CDR3 coding DNA: TGCGCCAGCAGTTCAACAGACGAGCAGTACTTC. Full variable domain (remainder filled in from reference TRBV5-1 and TRBJ2-7): KAGVTQTPRYLIKTRGQQVTLSCSPISGHRSVSWYQQTPGQGLQFLFEYFSETQRNKGNFPGRFSGRQFSNSRSEMNVSTLELGDSALYLCASSSTDEQYFGPGTRLTVT.

This clonotype was observed many times. V and J are TRBV12-3 or TRBV12-4 and TRBJ2-3; no clear D. The V end lost 5 bases, the J end lost 1 base, and 4 bases lay between the germline ends. The CDR3 extends over 12 amino acids. The CDR3 loop is CASSRGTDTQYF. The CDR3 nucleotides read TGTGCCAGCAGTAGAGGCACAGATACGCAGTATTTT.

This clonotype was seen a few times. The chain employs TRBV27 and TRBJ2-7; a weak D match, TRBD2 (6 bases). The CDR3 extends over 15 amino acids. Germline V gives CDR1 MNHEY, CDR2 SMNVEV (reference sequence). V was shortened by 2 bases and J by 2 bases, with 13 bases between the two germline ends. Here the CDR3 reads CASSLNGGGAYEQYF. For the CDR3, the DNA is TGTGCCAGCAGTTTAAACGGCGGAGGGGCCTACGAGCAGTACTTC.